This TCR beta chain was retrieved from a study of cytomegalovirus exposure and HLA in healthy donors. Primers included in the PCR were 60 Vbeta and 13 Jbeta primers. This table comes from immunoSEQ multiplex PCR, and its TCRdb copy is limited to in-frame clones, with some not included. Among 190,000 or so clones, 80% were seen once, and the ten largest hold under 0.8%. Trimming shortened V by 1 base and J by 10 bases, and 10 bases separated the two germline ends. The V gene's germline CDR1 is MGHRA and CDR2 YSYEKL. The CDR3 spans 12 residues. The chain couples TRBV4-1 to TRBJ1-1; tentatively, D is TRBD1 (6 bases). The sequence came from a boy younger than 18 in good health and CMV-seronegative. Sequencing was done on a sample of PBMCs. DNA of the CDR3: TGCGCCAGCAGCCAAGCCCCCAGGGGAGCTTTCTTT. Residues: CASSQAPRGAFF.